Below are 19 T cell receptor beta chains sequenced from a single sample in a study of cytomegalovirus exposure and HLA in healthy donors (TCRdb year 2017). Libraries were constructed by the immunoSEQ multiplex PCR assay. A mixture of 60 forward primers for TCR Vbeta segments and 13 reverse primers for TCR Jbeta segments was used in the multiplex PCR. TCRdb mirrors the immuneACCESS table, restricted to in-frame sequences. Some clones are absent from its copies; in checked studies, under half trace to an unresolved V gene, and the reason for the others is unknown. The sample's table covers approximately 70,000 clones. The ten most abundant clones make up under 2% of the sample. The sequenced sample was PBMCs. The receptors here all came from a woman aged 25 to 39 in good health and CMV-seronegative.

The chain employs TRBV19 and TRBJ1-5; 9 bases are shared with TRBD1. The CDR3 has 14 residues. V lost 4 bases and J lost 6; bases outside the gene matches: 4. Germline-derived CDR1 and CDR2 are LNHDA and SQIVND (reference sequence). CDR3 sequence (DNA): TGTGCCAGTAGTACCACAGGGGGCAGTCAGCCCCAGCATTTT. As protein: CASSTTGGSQPQHF.

This chain joins TRBV6-6 and TRBJ2-7; perhaps TRBD2 as D (6 bases). This CDR3 is 14 amino acids long. Germline CDR1 MNHNY, CDR2 SVGAGI (reference sequence). V was clipped by 3 bases and J by 7 bases, with 16 bases between them. In DNA, the CDR3 is TGTGCCAGCAGTTATGGGACTTACTCGCGGGAGCAGTACTTC. Its translation is CASSYGTYSREQYF.

J is TRBJ1-2 and V is TRBV9; D perhaps matches TRBD1 (6 bases). The length of the CDR3 is 15 residues. CDR1 is SGDLS, CDR2 YYNGEE, per germline. V was shortened by 0 bases and J by 3 bases, with 12 bases between the two germline ends. The chain's CDR3 is CASSVARDRYYGYTF. The CDR3, as DNA: TGTGCCAGCAGCGTAGCTCGCGACAGGTACTATGGCTACACCTTC.

This sequence joins TRBV10-3 and TRBJ1-1; D remains unclear. This CDR3 contains 14 residues. The ends were cut back, 2 bases at V and 1 base at J, with 8 bases in the middle. The V gene's germline CDR1 is ENHRY and CDR2 SYGVKD. CDR3 residues: CAISEPAGNTEAFF. For the CDR3, the DNA is TGTGCCATCAGTGAGCCCGCAGGGAACACTGAAGCTTTCTTT.

This chain connects TRBV30 to TRBJ2-3; D not resolved. This CDR3 spans 11 amino acids. Germline-derived CDR1 and CDR2 are GTSNPN and SVGIG (reference sequence). Trimming stripped 2 bases from V and 5 bases from J, with 5 bases between. The CDR3 DNA follows: TGTGCCTGGAGTCGTGTAGATACGCAGTATTTT. This encodes CAWSRVDTQYF.

The chain joins TRBV28 to TRBJ1-5, with TRBD1 as a possible D gene (6 bases). This CDR3 is built from 19 residues. Germline loops: CDR1 MDHEN, CDR2 SYDVKM. Deletions cut 2 bases from V and 2 bases from J, with 22 bases between. The CDR3 DNA is TGTGCCAGCAGTTTAGGCGGAAACTTTGGACAGTGGGGCAATCAGCCCCAGCATTTT. Its protein is CASSLGGNFGQWGNQPQHF.

The genes are TRBV7-8 and TRBJ2-7, with TRBD1 matching over 7 bases. This CDR3 is built from 13 residues. Germline-derived CDR1 and CDR2 are SGHVS and FQNEAQ. Germline trimming cut 3 bases from V and 3 bases from J; bases unmatched to any gene: 2. Here the CDR3 reads CASSLGQNYEQYF. The CDR3 bases are TGTGCCAGCAGCTTGGGACAGAACTACGAGCAGTACTTC.

J is TRBJ1-5 and V is TRBV29-1; D might be TRBD1 (5 bases). Trimming left V 5 bases short and J 0 bases short, with 17 bases between. This CDR3 spans 16 amino acids. The V gene's germline CDR1 is SQVTM and CDR2 ANQGSEA. The CDR3 loop reads CSVSIRGGNSNQPQHF. The CDR3 DNA reads TGCAGCGTTTCGATTCGCGGGGGGAATAGCAATCAGCCCCAGCATTTT.

V usage is TRBV29-1 and J usage is TRBJ1-1; TRBD1 aligns across 9 bases. The CDR3 loop spans 15 amino acids. The V and J ends lost 4 bases and 2 bases, in that order; junction bases with no gene match: 8. Per the germline V gene, CDR1 is SQVTM and CDR2 is ANQGSEA. The CDR3 loop is CSVAPGTGHNTEAFF. In DNA, the CDR3 is TGCAGCGTTGCCCCAGGGACAGGGCATAACACTGAAGCTTTCTTT.

The chain has TRBV10-3 and TRBJ1-1; D is unclear. Between the trimmed V and J ends, which lost 3 bases and 4 bases, there was a span of 6 bases. Germline-derived CDR1 and CDR2 are ENHRY and SYGVKD. This CDR3 contains 12 residues. The CDR3 DNA sequence: TGTGCCATCAGTGACTGGGCCACTGAAGCTTTCTTT. Translating gives CAISDWATEAFF.

The gene calls are TRBV9 and TRBJ1-5, with 8 bases fitting TRBD1. V lost 4 bases and J lost 6; bases outside the gene matches: 9. Germline CDR1 is SGDLS and CDR2 is YYNGEE. CDR3 length: 15 amino acids. CDR3 sequence reads: CASSPSGQGSQPQHF. CDR3 bases: TGTGCCAGCAGCCCCTCAGGACAGGGAAGTCAGCCCCAGCATTTT.

The chain uses TRBV15 and TRBJ1-3; no clear D. CDR1 and CDR2 from the germline V gene are LNHNV and YYDKDF (reference sequence). V lost 1 base and J lost 0, with 7 bases in between. The CDR3 runs 15 residues. CDR3 sequence (DNA): TGTGCCACCAGCAGAGGGAGGGACTCTGGAAACACCATATATTTT. It is translated as CATSRGRDSGNTIYF.

About this clone: In the same sample, other DNA sequences code for this CDR3. The V gene is TRBV6-6, the J gene TRBJ2-1; D is perhaps TRBD2 (5 bases). Germline CDR1 is MNHNY and CDR2 is SVGAGI (reference sequence). The CDR3 covers 12 residues. Trimming pared 5 bases from V and 3 bases from J, leaving 5 bases between. The CDR3 region is CASSSGYNEQFF. CDR3 coding DNA: TGTGCCAGCAGTAGCGGCTACAATGAGCAGTTCTTC.

The V call is TRBV9, the J call TRBJ2-1; the match to TRBD2 covers 7 bases. V lost 0 bases and J lost 6; bases outside the gene matches: 6. The CDR3 sequence is 15 residues long. Per germline, CDR1 SGDLS and CDR2 YYNGEE. CDR3 in amino acids: CASSVGLAEPNEQFF. The CDR3 coding sequence is TGTGCCAGCAGCGTAGGGCTAGCGGAACCCAATGAGCAGTTCTTC.

The V gene is TRBV5-5, the J gene TRBJ2-1; 9 nucleotides align to TRBD1. CDR1 is SGHKS, CDR2 YYEKEE, per germline (reference sequence). Trimming cost V 4 bases and J 8 bases; bases outside gene matches: 7. This CDR3 is built from 14 residues. In DNA, the CDR3 is TGTGCCAGCAGCCACGGGGACAGGGCATATGAGCAGTTCTTC. Translating gives CASSHGDRAYEQFF.

This chain connects TRBV7-6 to TRBJ2-7; D gene unclear. V gave up 5 bases and J gave up 5 bases, with 16 bases separating them. The germline V gene encodes CDR1 SGHVS and CDR2 FNYEAQ. This CDR3 spans 14 amino acids. CDR3 in DNA: TGTGCCAGCAGCGGCCACAAAGTTATCGACGAGCAGTACTTC. It is translated as CASSGHKVIDEQYF.

CDR3 coding DNA: TGTGCCAGCGGGGTCTCCGGGACTCTTCTCTCCTACGAGCAGTACTTC. Translated, it gives CASGVSGTLLSYEQYF. V and J are TRBV28 and TRBJ2-7, with TRBD2 as a possible D gene (6 bases). CDR1 and CDR2 from the germline V gene are MDHEN and SYDVKM. The CDR3 contains 16 residues. V gave up 8 bases and J gave up 0 bases, with 20 bases separating them.

The gene calls are TRBV6-5 and TRBJ1-3, with D possibly being TRBD1 (6 bases). CDR1 and CDR2 from the germline V gene are MNHEY and SVGAGI. Trimming left V 2 bases short and J 0 bases short, with 8 bases between. CDR3 length equals 15 residues. CDR3 in amino acids: CASSYQQGSGNTIYF. CDR3 DNA: TGTGCCAGCAGTTACCAACAGGGCTCTGGAAACACCATATATTTT.

Here the CDR3 reads CASSTRQASGEQYF. DNA of the CDR3: TGTGCCAGCAGTACGAGACAAGCCTCAGGAGAGCAGTACTTC. The gene calls are TRBV28 and TRBJ2-7; D unresolved. This CDR3 is 14 amino acids long. Trimming cost V 5 bases and J 7 bases, with 18 bases left between them. The germline gives CDR1 MDHEN, CDR2 SYDVKM.